Listed here is a single TCR beta chain. What it binds is unknown. Documented treatment: oral pan-JAK inhibitor, 5-10 mg twice daily. Lesional scalp punch biopsies and peripheral blood were collected from alopecia areata patients. The CDR3 length is 14 residues. Germline values: CDR1 MRHNA, CDR2 SNTAGT. V shed 2 bases, J shed 7 bases, and the junction held 3 bases outside the gene matches. The sample is drawn from a study of CD8+ T cells in alopecia areata. Extracted from the samples, RNA was reverse transcribed into cDNA to serve as the sequencing template. The protocol was immunoSEQ multiplex PCR, while the TCRdb copy is restricted to in-frame clones and leaves out a portion. The data contain 95,000 to 100,000 clones, more than 55% of them singletons. Overall study results and limits: Lesional scalp exceeded normal scalp in clonality, especially in alopecia totalis/universalis. Under tofacitinib, fewer expanded CD8+ clones appeared among the top 100 scalp clones.

The rearrangement joins TRBV6-4 to TRBJ1-2; 11 bases map to TRBD1. The sample consisted of CD8+ T cells sorted from blood, taken at week 4, from a patient treated with tofacitinib. The sequence was collected from a human donor with alopecia areata. The DNA for the CDR3 is TGTGCCAGCAGTGACGGGACAGGGGGAGGTGGCTACACCTTC. This codes for CASSDGTGGGGYTF.